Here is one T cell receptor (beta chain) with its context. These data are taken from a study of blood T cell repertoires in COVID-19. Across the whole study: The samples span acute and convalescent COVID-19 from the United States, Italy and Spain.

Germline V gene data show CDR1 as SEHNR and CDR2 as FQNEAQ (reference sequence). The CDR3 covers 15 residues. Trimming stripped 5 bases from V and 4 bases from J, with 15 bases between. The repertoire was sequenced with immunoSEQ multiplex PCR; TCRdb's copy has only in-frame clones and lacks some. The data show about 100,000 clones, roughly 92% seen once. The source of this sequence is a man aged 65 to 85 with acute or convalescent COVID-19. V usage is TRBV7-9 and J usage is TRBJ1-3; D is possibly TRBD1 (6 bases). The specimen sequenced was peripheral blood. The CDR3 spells CASSQTGTPGNTIYF. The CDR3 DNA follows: TGTGCCAGCAGCCAAACCGGGACACCCGGAAACACCATATATTTT.